Each of the 24 T cell receptor beta chains below was sequenced from the same sample in a study of a mutant IDH1 vaccine in newly diagnosed glioma. Time point denoted: baseline, week 1 (first vaccination visit). The treatment denotes: pre-vaccination baseline after standard-of-care therapy. The data were produced by immunoSEQ multiplex PCR, yet TCRdb's version contains in-frame clones alone and is incomplete. This sample carries about 54,000 clones, approximately 81% of them seen once, and the ten largest clones take about a fifth. The sequencing used PBMCs, collected from a glioma patient treated with radiotherapy, temozolomide or both. The receptors stem from a young man with glioma.

The chain is built from TRBV10-3 and TRBJ1-2, with D perhaps matching TRBD1 (5 bases). V was cut by 6 bases and J by 7 bases, with 15 bases left in between. The CDR3 has 13 amino acids. From germline, CDR1 is ENHRY and CDR2 SYGVKD. CDR3 in amino acids: CAISGEGRAGYTF. CDR3 DNA sequence: TGTGCCATCAGCGGGGAGGGGAGGGCTGGCTACACCTTC.

The chain recombines TRBV27 with TRBJ2-5; D perhaps matches TRBD2 (5 bases). Germline CDR1 reads MNHEY; CDR2 reads SMNVEV (reference sequence). The CDR3 consists of 12 residues. V was clipped by 6 bases and J by 2 bases, with 7 bases between them. CDR3 loop: CASRRAQETQYF. The CDR3 DNA follows: TGTGCCAGCAGGAGGGCTCAAGAGACCCAGTACTTC.

This chain links TRBV7-9 with TRBJ2-1, with 10 bases identical to TRBD2. The germline CDR1 and CDR2 sequences are SEHNR and FQNEAQ (reference sequence). CDR3 size: 17 residues. After removal of 1 base from V and 2 bases from J, the junction contained 5 bases not matched to a gene. As DNA, the CDR3 is TGTGCCAGCAGCTTAGGTGGGACTAGCGCCGCCTACAATGAGCAGTTCTTC. It codes for CASSLGGTSAAYNEQFF.

The chain combines TRBV4-3 with TRBJ1-1; D unresolved. This CDR3 has 15 residues. Germline V gene lookup returns CDR1 LGHNA and CDR2 YSLEER. Between the trimmed V and J ends, which lost 1 base and 0 bases, there was a span of 9 bases. The CDR3 region is CASSQGENMNTEAFF. DNA for the CDR3: TGCGCCAGCAGCCAAGGGGAGAACATGAACACTGAAGCTTTCTTT.

This CDR3 is CASSAWTGRNYGYTF. CDR3 nucleotide sequence: TGTGCCAGCAGCGCTTGGACAGGTAGAAACTATGGCTACACCTTC. The V call is TRBV7-2, the J call TRBJ1-2; 7 positions match TRBD1. Germline loops: CDR1 SGHTA, CDR2 FQGNSA. CDR3 length: 15 amino acids. Germline trimming cut 5 bases from V and 2 bases from J; bases unmatched to any gene: 8.

As to this clone: This sample includes further DNA sequences coding for the same CDR3. The chain recombines TRBV30 with TRBJ1-1; 7 bases agree with TRBD1. Looked up from germline, CDR1 is GTSNPN and CDR2 is SVGIG (reference sequence). After removal of 2 bases from V and 0 bases from J, the junction contained 6 bases not matched to a gene. CDR3 length: 15 amino acids. The CDR3 DNA sequence: TGTGCCTGGAGTCGGGACAGCCTTATGAACACTGAAGCTTTCTTT. It specifies CAWSRDSLMNTEAFF.

The rearrangement joins TRBV2 to TRBJ1-2; maybe TRBD1 (6 bases). V lost 7 bases and J lost 5, with 17 bases in between. CDR1 and CDR2 (germline): SNHLY, FYNNEI. The CDR3 runs 14 residues. CDR3 coding DNA: TGTGCCAGCATAAAGGACAGCCCGATATATGGCTACACCTTC. This sequence encodes CASIKDSPIYGYTF.

The chain employs TRBV5-1 and TRBJ2-4; D may be TRBD1 (5 bases). Germline V lookup: CDR1 SGHRS, CDR2 YFSETQ. V was pared by 0 bases and J by 6 bases, with 7 bases between. This CDR3 comprises 13 residues. The DNA of the CDR3 is TGCGCCAGCAGCTTGGACAGGATAAACATTCAGTACTTC. Translation: CASSLDRINIQYF.

The chain joins TRBV7-9 to TRBJ2-2; perhaps D is TRBD1 or TRBD2 (5 bases each). CDR1 SEHNR and CDR2 FQNEAQ come from the germline V gene (reference sequence). Trimming pared 1 base from V and 12 bases from J, leaving 15 bases between. The length of the CDR3 is 14 residues. The CDR3: CASSLVRDGQKLFF. In DNA form, the CDR3 reads TGTGCCAGCAGCTTAGTCCGGGACGGCCAGAAGCTGTTTTTT.

This clone was seen a handful of times. The chain recombines TRBV25-1 with TRBJ1-2; D remains unclear. The CDR3 runs to 12 residues. Germline-derived CDR1 and CDR2 are MGHDK and SYGVNS. Trimming cost V 5 bases and J 3 bases, with 7 bases left between them. CDR3 nucleotide sequence: TGTGCCAGCAGTCAGTATGACTATGGCTACACCTTC. Its translation: CASSQYDYGYTF.

The chain has TRBV9 and TRBJ2-1; 9 positions match TRBD1. The CDR3 has 15 amino acids. Germline CDR1 and CDR2: SGDLS and YYNGEE. V was clipped by 7 bases and J by 6 bases; unmatched bases: 11. The CDR3 sequence: CASDTPGQGTNEQFF. In DNA, the CDR3 is TGTGCCAGCGACACCCCGGGACAGGGTACCAATGAGCAGTTCTTC.

The V call is TRBV29-1, the J call TRBJ2-1; 7 nucleotides agree with TRBD2. Germline CDR1 SQVTM, CDR2 ANQGSEA. The V segment lost 0 bases and the J segment 6 bases; nucleotides outside the gene matches: 5. This CDR3 has 14 residues. CDR3 sequence (DNA): TGCAGCGTTGAAGAACCCCCGGGGGGCAATGAGCAGTTCTTC. Its protein is CSVEEPPGGNEQFF.

The chain combines TRBV30 with TRBJ2-7; no clear D. Germline-derived CDR1 and CDR2 are GTSNPN and SVGIG (reference sequence). The V gene lost 2 bases and the J gene lost 4 bases, with 9 bases spanning the gap. This CDR3 spans 12 amino acids. CDR3 in amino acids: CAWSPGVYEQYF. Written as DNA, the CDR3 is TGTGCCTGGAGTCCTGGTGTTTACGAGCAGTACTTC.

A single count supports this clone. The rearrangement uses TRBV6-5 and TRBJ1-1, with D unclear. CDR1 is MNHEY and CDR2 is SVGAGI in the germline V gene. This CDR3 comprises 14 residues. Trimming removed 0 bases from V and 1 base from J, with 6 bases in between. The CDR3 spells CASSYSTGNTEAFF. CDR3 nucleotide sequence: TGTGCCAGCAGTTACTCTACGGGGAACACTGAAGCTTTCTTT.

This chain joins TRBV5-1 and TRBJ1-4, with TRBD1 matching 10 bases. The germline CDR1 and CDR2 sequences are SGHRS and YFSETQ. J was trimmed by 8 bases and V by 5 bases; bases with no gene match: 9. This CDR3 comprises 15 residues. The CDR3 sequence: CASRDPGQGNEKLFF. CDR3 bases: TGCGCCAGCAGGGATCCGGGACAGGGGAACGAAAAACTGTTTTTT.

The V and J genes are TRBV5-4 and TRBJ2-7, with 8 bases identical to TRBD1. Trimming removed 1 base from V and 7 bases from J; junction bases left unmatched: 7. Germline values: CDR1 SGHNT, CDR2 YYREEE (reference sequence). The CDR3 consists of 14 residues. As DNA, the CDR3 is TGTGCCAGCAGCTTGTATTGGACAGGGCGGGAGCAGTACTTC. It specifies CASSLYWTGREQYF. The full variable domain, its missing parts supplied by reference TRBV5-4 and TRBJ2-7, is ETGVTQSPTHLIKTRGQQVTLRCSSQSGHNTVSWYQQALGQGPQFIFQYYREEENGRGNFPPRFSGLQFPNYSSELNVNALELDDSALYLCASSLYWTGREQYFGPGTRLTVT.

The V call is TRBV25-1, the J call TRBJ2-7; possibly TRBD1 for D (6 bases). In germline, CDR1 is MGHDK, CDR2 SYGVNS. Trimming left V 4 bases short and J 3 bases short, with 13 bases between. The CDR3 sequence is 14 residues long. CDR3 amino acids: CASSASGTSYEQYF. The CDR3, as DNA: TGTGCCAGCAGTGCTTCTGGGACAAGCTACGAGCAGTACTTC.

This clone was seen more than once but under ten times. The rearrangement links TRBV4-3 to TRBJ1-1, with D hard to call. CDR3 length: 13 residues. The V end lost 0 bases, the J end lost 4 bases, and 6 bases lay between the germline ends. Germline V CDR1 and CDR2: LGHNA, YSLEER. CDR3 sequence: CASSQEEGTEAFF. The CDR3 DNA reads TGCGCCAGCAGCCAAGAGGAGGGCACTGAAGCTTTCTTT.

The chain joins TRBV18 to TRBJ2-7, with 9 bases matching TRBD1. CDR3 length: 14 amino acids. CDR1 is KGHSH, CDR2 LQKENI, per germline. Germline trimming cut 6 bases from V and 4 bases from J; bases unmatched to any gene: 7. The CDR3 nucleotides are TGTGCCAGCTCGCTGGACAGGGGTGGGTACGAGCAGTACTTC. Protein product: CASSLDRGGYEQYF.

This sequence joins TRBV28 and TRBJ2-5, with D unclear. The CDR3 loop spans 15 amino acids. Trimming took off 8 bases at V and 2 bases at J, with 18 bases between the two ends. Germline V gene sequence: CDR1 MDHEN, CDR2 SYDVKM. The CDR3 spells CASRFEWAGQETQYF. The DNA for the CDR3 is TGTGCCAGCCGGTTCGAATGGGCAGGTCAAGAGACCCAGTACTTC.

This chain links TRBV2 with TRBJ1-5, with TRBD1 as a possible D gene (5 bases). This CDR3 spans 14 amino acids. From germline, CDR1 is SNHLY and CDR2 FYNNEI. Trimming pared 0 bases from V and 6 bases from J, leaving 9 bases between. For the CDR3, the DNA is TGTGCCAGCAGTGAAGCTGCAGGGTTTCAGCCCCAGCATTTT. Translated: CASSEAAGFQPQHF.

The chain combines TRBV30 with TRBJ1-2, with D hard to call. Trimming stripped 5 bases from V and 5 bases from J, with 15 bases between. This CDR3 comprises 13 residues. CDR1 and CDR2 (germline): GTSNPN, SVGIG (reference sequence). CDR3 bases: TGTGCCTGGTCTAGACAAACAAATTATGGCTACACCTTC. Its protein product is CAWSRQTNYGYTF.

CDR3 loop: CASSEGEKWGAEAFF. In DNA, the CDR3 is TGTGCCAGCAGTGAAGGAGAGAAGTGGGGGGCTGAAGCTTTCTTT. The chain employs TRBV2 and TRBJ1-1, with TRBD1 as a possible D gene (5 bases). The germline V gene encodes CDR1 SNHLY and CDR2 FYNNEI. The length of the CDR3 is 15 residues. V was pared by 1 base and J by 6 bases, with 15 bases between.

The chain is built from TRBV18 and TRBJ2-7; the D is unclear. V was cut by 1 base and J by 4 bases, with 8 bases left in between. Per the germline V gene, CDR1 is KGHSH and CDR2 is LQKENI. CDR3 length: 13 amino acids. The CDR3 region is CASSPLTNYEQYF. Here the CDR3 DNA reads TGTGCCAGCTCACCACTGACAAATTACGAGCAGTACTTC.